The 7 T cell receptor beta chains in this list originate from one sample, sequenced in a study of blood T cell repertoires in COVID-19. Repertoires were generated with immunoSEQ multiplex PCR, while TCRdb's copy carries only in-frame clones and drops some. Of 540,000 or so clones listed, about 88% are singletons. Sequencing was performed on peripheral blood. The source is a woman in her forties or fifties with COVID-19, enrolled during active disease.

The rearrangement uses TRBV19 and TRBJ2-5; 8 nucleotides line up with TRBD2. Germline CDR1 is LNHDA and CDR2 is SQIVND (reference sequence). After removal of 5 bases from V and 2 bases from J, the junction contained 10 bases not matched to a gene. CDR3 length: 16 amino acids. The chain's CDR3 is CASSPRRGGKQETQYF. In DNA, the CDR3 is TGTGCCAGTAGTCCCCGCCGGGGGGGGAAACAAGAGACCCAGTACTTC. Based on the CDR3 plus reference TRBV19 and TRBJ2-5, the full variable domain is DGGITQSPKYLFRKEGQNVTLSCEQNLNHDAMYWYRQDPGQGLRLIYYSQIVNDFQKGDIAEGYSVSREKKESFPLTVTSAQKNPTAFYLCASSPRRGGKQETQYFGPGTRLLVL.

The V call is TRBV11-3, the J call TRBJ2-7, with 13 bases identical to TRBD2. Germline V gene data show CDR1 as SGHNT and CDR2 as YENEEA. The CDR3 covers 16 residues. V shed 0 bases, J shed 5 bases, and the junction held 4 bases outside the gene matches. The DNA for the CDR3 is TGTGCCAGCAGCTTAGACGGGACTAGCGGGGCCCACGAGCAGTACTTC. It is translated as CASSLDGTSGAHEQYF.

The chain combines TRBV14 with TRBJ1-2, with TRBD1 as a possible D gene (6 bases). CDR3 length: 14 residues. The V gene lost 3 bases and the J gene lost 2 bases, with 10 bases spanning the gap. Germline V gives CDR1 SGHDN, CDR2 FVKESK. The DNA of the CDR3 is TGTGCCAGCAGCCAGCTGACAGGAAACTATGGCTACACCTTC. This translates into CASSQLTGNYGYTF.

The chain has TRBV10-3 and TRBJ2-7; 10 bases agree with TRBD1. The CDR3 runs to 15 residues. Per the germline V gene, CDR1 is ENHRY and CDR2 is SYGVKD. Trimming at V came to 1 base and at J to 6 bases, leaving 6 bases not matched to a gene. CDR3 bases: TGTGCCATCAGTGAGTTTGGGACAGGGGAAAGCGAGCAGTACTTC. It specifies CAISEFGTGESEQYF.

The chain has TRBV15 and TRBJ1-2, with D tentatively TRBD1 (6 bases). Germline CDR1 is LNHNV and CDR2 is YYDKDF (reference sequence). Trimming took off 6 bases at V and 1 base at J, with 18 bases between the two ends. The CDR3 is 16 amino acids. The CDR3 reads CATRRGGQGDNYGYTF. CDR3 nucleotide sequence: TGTGCCACCAGGAGGGGGGGACAAGGAGATAACTATGGCTACACCTTC.

V is TRBV21-1 and J is TRBJ2-7; the table's D gene call, TRBD1, was not cross checked with the DNA. TRBV21-1 has pseudogene status. The CDR3 length is 14 residues. This CDR3 reads CASSKRTGTYEQYF. The CDR3 bases are TGTGCCAGCAGCAAACGGACAGGGACCTACGAGCAGTACTTC.

The chain employs TRBV19 and TRBJ1-2; D not resolved. Germline CDR1 reads LNHDA; CDR2 reads SQIVND (reference sequence). V was cut by 5 bases and J by 4 bases, with 17 bases left in between. The CDR3 length is 15 residues. The CDR3 DNA reads as TGTGCCAGTAGTCTTCCATTGACATCGAGCTATGGCTACACCTTC. Amino acids: CASSLPLTSSYGYTF.